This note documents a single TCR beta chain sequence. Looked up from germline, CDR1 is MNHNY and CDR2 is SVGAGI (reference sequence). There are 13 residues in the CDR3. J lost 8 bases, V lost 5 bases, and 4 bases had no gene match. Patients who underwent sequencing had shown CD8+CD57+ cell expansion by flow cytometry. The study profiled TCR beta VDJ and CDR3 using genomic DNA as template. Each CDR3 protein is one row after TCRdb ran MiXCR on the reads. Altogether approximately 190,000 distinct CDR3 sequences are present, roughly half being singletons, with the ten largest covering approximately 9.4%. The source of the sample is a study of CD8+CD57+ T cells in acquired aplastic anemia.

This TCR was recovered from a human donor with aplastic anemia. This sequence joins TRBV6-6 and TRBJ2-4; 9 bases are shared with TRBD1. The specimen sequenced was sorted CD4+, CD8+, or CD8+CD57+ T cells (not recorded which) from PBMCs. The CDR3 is CASSPRTGDIQYF. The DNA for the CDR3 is TGTGCCAGCAGTCCACGGACAGGGGACATTCAGTACTTC.